One and the same sample provided the 23 T cell receptor beta chains below, sequenced in a study of OX40 agonist ivuxolimab in advanced cancers. Sequencing was performed with immunoSEQ multiplex PCR; in TCRdb, only in-frame clones are kept and a portion is missing. The table includes roughly 59,000 clones, about 81% detected once. Sequenced here: CD4+ or CD8+ T cells sorted from blood, sampled in a trial of the OX40 agonist ivuxolimab. These receptors were collected from an adult with an advanced solid tumor such as melanoma, head and neck, liver or kidney cancer.

Concerning this clone itself: One end of the junction is discordant with germline, which a read error may explain. V is TRBV7-2 and J is TRBJ1-2, with 8 bases aligning to TRBD1. The CDR3 runs 12 residues. CDR1 and CDR2 (germline): SGHTA, FQGNSA. CDR3 DNA: TGTGCCAGCAGCTCCCTATCACCGGACAGGGTCTTC. It codes for CASSSLSPDRVF. Full variable domain (remainder filled in from reference TRBV7-2 and TRBJ1-2): GAGVSQSPSNKVTEKGKDVELRCDPISGHTALYWYRQSLGQGLEFLIYFQGNSAPDKSGLPSDRFSAERTGGSVSTLTIQRTQQEDSAVYLCASSSLSPDRVFGSGTRLTVV.

The chain uses TRBV7-8 and TRBJ2-7, with TRBD1 matching over 8 bases. V lost 5 bases to trimming and J lost 4 bases; unmatched junction nucleotides: 4. This CDR3 spans 13 amino acids. Germline CDR1 SGHVS, CDR2 FQNEAQ. The CDR3 coding sequence is TGTGCCAGCAGCCGGACAGGGCTTTACGAGCAGTACTTC. Amino acid sequence: CASSRTGLYEQYF.

The chain couples TRBV6-5 to TRBJ2-7; D might be TRBD1 or TRBD2, each matching 5 bases. CDR1 MNHEY and CDR2 SVGAGI come from the germline V gene. The CDR3 extends over 14 amino acids. Trimming shortened V by 8 bases and J by 0 bases, and 14 bases separated the two germline ends. This chain's CDR3 is CASLTPGRSYEQYF. The CDR3 DNA reads TGTGCCAGCCTTACTCCGGGACGCTCCTACGAGCAGTACTTC.

The CDR3 loop is CAWSVRSGTEAFF. The DNA of the CDR3 is TGTGCCTGGAGTGTACGATCAGGCACTGAAGCTTTCTTT. This chain connects TRBV30 to TRBJ1-1; no clear D. V was clipped by 0 bases and J by 4 bases, with 9 bases between them. Looked up from germline, CDR1 is GTSNPN and CDR2 is SVGIG (reference sequence). The length of the CDR3 is 13 residues. The variable domain in full, with the rest retrieved from reference TRBV30 and TRBJ1-1, is SQTIHQWPATLVQPVGSPLSLECTVEGTSNPNLYWYRQAAGRGLQLLFYSVGIGQISSEVPQNLSASRPQDRQFILSSKKLLLSDSGFYLCAWSVRSGTEAFFGQGTRLTVV.

This chain connects TRBV7-9 to TRBJ1-2; D gene unclear. V lost 1 base and J 8 bases, leaving 14 bases between the germline ends. Germline assignment: CDR1 SEHNR and CDR2 FQNEAQ (reference sequence). This CDR3 spans 14 amino acids. CDR3 loop: CASSLEAAVGGYTF. The CDR3 bases are TGTGCCAGCAGCTTAGAGGCAGCGGTGGGGGGCTACACCTTC.

The chain recombines TRBV9 with TRBJ2-1, with 8 bases aligning to TRBD2. This CDR3 has 15 amino acids. V trimming: 6 bases; J trimming: 5 bases; junction bases outside the gene matches: 10. Germline V gene sequence: CDR1 SGDLS, CDR2 YYNGEE. The CDR3 here is CASTSGGGQNNEQFF. The CDR3 region has the DNA TGTGCCAGCACCTCGGGCGGGGGGCAGAACAATGAGCAGTTCTTC.

This rearrangement joins TRBV7-2 to TRBJ2-5; possible D gene TRBD2, 6 bases. The germline V and J ends were trimmed by 1 base and 9 bases, with 15 bases remaining between them. Germline CDR1 is SGHTA and CDR2 is FQGNSA. The length of the CDR3 is 14 residues. The CDR3 region is CASSLDPGVSAQYF. The CDR3 nucleotides read TGTGCCAGCAGCTTAGATCCGGGGGTGTCTGCCCAGTACTTC.

V is TRBV18 and J is TRBJ1-5; 7 nucleotides align to TRBD1. Germline values: CDR1 KGHSH, CDR2 LQKENI. CDR3 length: 14 amino acids. Unmatched junction bases numbered 5, after V lost 4 bases and J lost 5 bases. The CDR3 DNA sequence: TGTGCCAGCTCACGGTCAGGGGGGGATCAGCCCCAGCATTTT. It specifies CASSRSGGDQPQHF.

The gene calls are TRBV29-1 and TRBJ1-3; D perhaps matches TRBD1 (5 bases). This CDR3 is 14 amino acids long. Germline V gene lookup returns CDR1 SQVTM and CDR2 ANQGSEA. V shed 4 bases and J shed 0 bases, with 10 bases lying between them. The CDR3 coding sequence is TGCAGCGTTGTATGGGGGAGCTCTGGAAACACCATATATTTT. Encoded protein: CSVVWGSSGNTIYF.

In nucleotides, the CDR3 is TGTGCCAGCAGGCCACAGGGACCGCATACGCAGTATTTT. The encoded protein is CASRPQGPHTQYF. This chain connects TRBV5-3 to TRBJ2-3; TRBD1 might be the D (6 bases). Being an ORF, TRBV5-3 has a function that is uncertain. This CDR3 comprises 13 residues. The ends were cut back, 8 bases at V and 7 bases at J, with 17 bases in the middle.

The chain carries TRBV6-1 and TRBJ1-4, with a tentative D call TRBD1 (6 bases). Germline-derived CDR1 and CDR2 are MNHNS and SASEGT. Trimming pared 7 bases from V and 0 bases from J, leaving 12 bases between. This CDR3 is built from 15 residues. CDR3 in DNA: TGTGCCAGCAAACCCCCAGGGGCAACTAATGAAAAACTGTTTTTT. Translation: CASKPPGATNEKLFF.

The V gene is TRBV27, the J gene TRBJ2-3; TRBD2 aligns across 9 bases. The ends lost 5 bases at V and 5 bases at J; junction bases unmatched: 5. From germline, CDR1 is MNHEY and CDR2 SMNVEV (reference sequence). The CDR3 runs to 14 residues. The CDR3 sequence is CASSRGGAGDTQYF. The CDR3 DNA reads as TGTGCCAGCAGTCGCGGGGGGGCGGGAGATACGCAGTATTTT.

The chain links TRBV13 to TRBJ2-7, with 7 nucleotides matching TRBD2. The trim removed 4 bases at V and 7 bases at J, leaving 19 bases unmatched. CDR3 length: 17 residues. Per the germline V gene, CDR1 is PRHDT and CDR2 is FYEKMQ (reference sequence). CDR3 DNA sequence: TGTGCCAGCAGCTATGGGGGGGTTGTGGCCTATCGCGATGAGCAGTACTTC. It is translated as CASSYGGVVAYRDEQYF.

The chain has TRBV10-1 and TRBJ1-2; D unclear. In germline, CDR1 is WNHNN, CDR2 SYGVQD (reference sequence). V was trimmed by 3 bases and J by 4 bases, leaving 9 bases between them. CDR3 length equals 13 residues. CDR3 amino acids: CASSEGISYGYTF. In nucleotides, the CDR3 is TGCGCCAGCAGTGAAGGGATCAGCTATGGCTACACCTTC.

Relative to its sample, this clone is medium-sized. The rearrangement uses TRBV7-6 and TRBJ2-7, with TRBD1 matching over 8 bases. The CDR3 runs 16 residues. Trimming cost V 1 base and J 2 bases; bases outside gene matches: 7. Germline CDR1 SGHVS, CDR2 FNYEAQ. CDR3 DNA sequence: TGTGCCAGCAGCTTAGTATCAGGGACAGGTACCTACGAGCAGTACTTC. It translates to CASSLVSGTGTYEQYF.

The rearrangement links TRBV5-5 to TRBJ1-2; TRBD1 is a possible D gene (6 bases). Trimming took 4 bases from V and 8 from J, leaving 18 bases between them. The CDR3 is 14 amino acids. Germline V CDR1 and CDR2: SGHKS, YYEKEE (reference sequence). The CDR3 nucleotides read TGTGCCAGCAGCCCCCTGCGACAGGCTTTAGGCTACACCTTC. Protein sequence: CASSPLRQALGYTF. Full variable domain (rest looked up from reference TRBV5-5 and TRBJ1-2): DAGVTQSPTHLIKTRGQQVTLRCSPISGHKSVSWYQQVLGQGPQFIFQYYEKEERGRGNFPDRFSARQFPNYSSELNVNALLLGDSALYLCASSPLRQALGYTFGSGTRLTVV.

The J gene is TRBJ2-1, the V gene TRBV7-3; TRBD1 or TRBD2 may be the D gene (5 bases each). Per germline, CDR1 SGHTA and CDR2 FQGTGA. The CDR3 contains 15 residues. V was shortened by 6 bases and J by 0 bases, with 12 bases between the two germline ends. Here the CDR3 DNA reads TGTGCCAGCAGGCCCCCAGGGAGCTCCTACAATGAGCAGTTCTTC. It yields the protein CASRPPGSSYNEQFF.

The V gene is TRBV5-5, the J gene TRBJ2-7, with 9 bases lining up with TRBD1. V gave up 3 bases and J gave up 4 bases; unmatched junction bases: 5. CDR1 is SGHKS and CDR2 is YYEKEE in the germline V gene (reference sequence). CDR3 length: 14 residues. Written as DNA, the CDR3 is TGTGCCAGCAGCTCACAGGGGGCGCATTACGAGCAGTACTTC. Translated: CASSSQGAHYEQYF.

This chain links TRBV2 with TRBJ1-3; D gene uncertain. CDR3 length: 16 residues. CDR1 is SNHLY, CDR2 FYNNEI, per germline. V lost 1 base, J lost 0 bases, and 10 bases lay in between. The CDR3 loop is CASSEGARNSGNTIYF. The CDR3 nucleotides read TGTGCCAGCAGTGAAGGGGCACGTAACTCTGGAAACACCATATATTTT.

The chain recombines TRBV14 with TRBJ2-3; TRBD1 matches 7 bases. From germline, CDR1 is SGHDN and CDR2 FVKESK. Trimming at V came to 4 bases and at J to 10 bases, leaving 8 bases not matched to a gene. The CDR3 covers 13 residues. The CDR3 DNA is TGTGCCAGCAGCCCCATGGACAGGCCGGCGCAGTATTTT. This encodes CASSPMDRPAQYF.

This clone was seen only a few times. V usage is TRBV12-5 and J usage is TRBJ2-5; D gene unclear. The CDR3 runs to 11 residues. In germline, CDR1 is LGHNT, CDR2 FRNRAP. Trimming stripped 3 bases from V and 4 bases from J, with 3 bases between. CDR3 protein: CASGLGETQYF. The CDR3 coding sequence is TGTGCTAGTGGTTTAGGAGAGACCCAGTACTTC.

The rearrangement joins TRBV5-1 to TRBJ2-3; 11 nucleotides line up with TRBD2. The CDR3 consists of 15 residues. J gave up 2 bases and V 5 bases, and 4 bases lay outside the gene matches. Germline CDR1 SGHRS, CDR2 YFSETQ. The DNA for the CDR3 is TGCGCCAGCAGGTATAGCGGGGGGGCCACAGATACGCAGTATTTT. Its protein is CASRYSGGATDTQYF.

V gene TRBV5-1 combines with J gene TRBJ1-2; weak D call: TRBD1 (5 bases). The germline V gene encodes CDR1 SGHRS and CDR2 YFSETQ. The CDR3 has 13 amino acids. Trimming took off 2 bases at V and 6 bases at J, with 11 bases between the two ends. As DNA, the CDR3 is TGCGCCAGCAGCTTTACAGGAGTCGATGGCTACACCTTC. The encoded protein is CASSFTGVDGYTF.